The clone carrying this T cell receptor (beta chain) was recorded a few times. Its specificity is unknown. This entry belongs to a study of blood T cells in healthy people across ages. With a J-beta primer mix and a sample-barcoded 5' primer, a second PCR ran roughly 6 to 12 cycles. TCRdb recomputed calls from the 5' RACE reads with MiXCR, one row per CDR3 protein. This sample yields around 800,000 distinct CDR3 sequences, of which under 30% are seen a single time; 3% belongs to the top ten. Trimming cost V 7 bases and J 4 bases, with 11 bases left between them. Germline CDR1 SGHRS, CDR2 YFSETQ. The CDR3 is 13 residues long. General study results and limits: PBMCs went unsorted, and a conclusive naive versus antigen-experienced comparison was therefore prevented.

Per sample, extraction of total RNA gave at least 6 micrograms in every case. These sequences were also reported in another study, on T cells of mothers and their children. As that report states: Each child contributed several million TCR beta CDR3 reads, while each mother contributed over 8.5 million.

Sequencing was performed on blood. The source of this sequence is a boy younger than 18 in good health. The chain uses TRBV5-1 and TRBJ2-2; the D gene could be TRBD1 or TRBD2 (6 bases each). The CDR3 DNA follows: TGCGCCAGCCGGGGGCTAAGCACCGGGGAGCTGTTTTTT. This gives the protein CASRGLSTGELFF.